The text below deals with one T cell receptor beta chain. Its antigen is not identified. Generated by immunoSEQ multiplex PCR, the TCRdb table keeps only in-frame clones and is missing some. Seen here are about 120,000 clones, roughly 90% observed once, and the top ten hold under 6.5%. This sample is part of a study of cytomegalovirus exposure and HLA in healthy donors. Across the study: The 95 to 150 validation repertoires were produced on the same platform as the approximately 670 repertoires of the first cohort. This was reported in a later analysis. Regarding the study as a whole: Three of the chains that were CMV-associated were confirmed in vitro to be specific for CMV antigens.

This clonotype was sampled from a woman in her late teens or twenties in good health and CMV-seropositive. Sequenced: PBMCs.

CDR3 coding DNA: TGTGCCAGCAGTCTCCTCACGGGGAACACTGAAGCTTTCTTT. It codes for CASSLLTGNTEAFF. V is TRBV6-1 and J is TRBJ1-1; no definite D call. The CDR3 is 14 amino acids. V was cut by 5 bases and J by 1 base, with 11 bases left in between. The germline gives CDR1 MNHNS, CDR2 SASEGT.